This is a list of T cell receptor beta chains from one sample in a study of a mutant IDH1 vaccine in newly diagnosed glioma. Libraries were prepared by immunoSEQ multiplex PCR; TCRdb keeps only in-frame clonotypes and omits some of them. The sample has 25,000 to 35,000 clones; 89% are singletons. Their target antigens are unknown. The sample in question was PBMCs, obtained from a glioma patient whose treatment included an IDH1 peptide vaccine. Source of these receptors: a young man with glioma. Each CDR3 is given with its conserved first and last residue. The D gene is left open where the match is weak. Expanded clones get a size class; other rows say once, few or many, or leave the size out.

D gene: TRBD1
V gene: TRBV29-1
J gene: TRBJ2-7
clone size: once
CDR3 protein: CSVEPEGTGAYEQYF
CDR3 DNA: TGCAGCGTTGAACCCGAGGGGACAGGGGCCTACGAGCAGTACTTC

D gene: -
V gene: TRBV18
J gene: TRBJ1-1
clone size: -
CDR3 protein: CASSPPTANTEAFF
CDR3 DNA: TGTGCCAGCTCACCACCGACGGCTAACACTGAAGCTTTCTTT

D gene: TRBD2
V gene: TRBV5-6
J gene: TRBJ2-1
clone size: -
CDR3 protein: CASSWGTRALEQFF
CDR3 DNA: TGTGCCAGCAGCTGGGGGACTAGGGCGCTTGAGCAGTTCTTC

D gene: -
V gene: TRBV25-1
J gene: TRBJ2-3
clone size: -
CDR3 protein: CASTPGTDTQYF
CDR3 DNA: TGTGCCAGCACCCCCGGCACAGATACGCAGTATTTT

D gene: -
V gene: TRBV6-5
J gene: TRBJ2-2
clone size: -
CDR3 protein: CASSPGDSRAGELFF
CDR3 DNA: TGTGCCAGCAGTCCCGGGGATTCCCGGGCCGGGGAGCTGTTTTTT

D gene: TRBD1
V gene: TRBV2
J gene: TRBJ1-6
clone size: -
CDR3 protein: CASGTEPSYNSPLHF
CDR3 DNA: TGTGCCAGCGGGACAGAGCCCTCCTATAATTCACCCCTCCACTTT

D gene: -
V gene: TRBV5-6
J gene: TRBJ1-2
clone size: -
CDR3 protein: CASSMISTGIYGYTF
CDR3 DNA: TGTGCCAGCAGCATGATTTCGACTGGGATCTATGGCTACACCTTC

D gene: -
V gene: TRBV4-3
J gene: TRBJ1-4
clone size: -
CDR3 protein: CASSQDPATNEKLFF
CDR3 DNA: TGCGCCAGCAGCCAAGATCCTGCAACTAATGAAAAACTGTTTTTT

D gene: -
V gene: TRBV10-3
J gene: TRBJ1-5
clone size: -
CDR3 protein: CAISAGQSNQPQHF
CDR3 DNA: TGTGCCATCAGCGCTGGACAGTCTAATCAGCCCCAGCATTTT

D gene: TRBD1
V gene: TRBV19
J gene: TRBJ1-1
clone size: few
CDR3 protein: CASSSGGYRNTEAFF
CDR3 DNA: TGTGCCAGTAGTTCAGGGGGCTATAGGAACACTGAAGCTTTCTTT

D gene: -
V gene: TRBV30
J gene: TRBJ1-2
clone size: -
CDR3 protein: CAWAVLGRGHGYTF
CDR3 DNA: TGTGCCTGGGCTGTCCTCGGGAGAGGGCATGGCTACACCTTC

D gene: TRBD2
V gene: TRBV7-2
J gene: TRBJ2-7
clone size: -
CDR3 protein: CASSPGLAGGNYEQYF
CDR3 DNA: TGTGCCAGCAGCCCCGGACTAGCGGGAGGAAATTACGAGCAGTACTTC

D gene: -
V gene: TRBV5-1
J gene: TRBJ2-2
clone size: few
CDR3 protein: CASTPGVWDTGELFF
CDR3 DNA: TGCGCCAGCACCCCGGGGGTTTGGGACACCGGGGAGCTGTTTTTT

D gene: TRBD1
V gene: TRBV29-1
J gene: TRBJ1-2
clone size: -
CDR3 protein: CSVIPDRVGGYTF
CDR3 DNA: TGCAGCGTCATACCCGACAGGGTGGGAGGCTACACCTTC

D gene: -
V gene: TRBV5-1
J gene: TRBJ2-5
clone size: few
CDR3 protein: CASTLAVRGIRNQETQYF
CDR3 DNA: TGCGCCAGCACCCTCGCTGTTCGGGGGATCCGTAACCAAGAGACCCAGTACTTC

D gene: TRBD2
V gene: TRBV4-3
J gene: TRBJ2-3
clone size: -
CDR3 protein: CASSRAFLAERPHTQYF
CDR3 DNA: TGCGCCAGCAGCCGTGCCTTCCTAGCGGAAAGGCCCCATACGCAGTATTTT

D gene: -
V gene: TRBV7-8
J gene: TRBJ2-6
clone size: -
CDR3 protein: CASSPRLNDIGANVLTF
CDR3 DNA: TGTGCCAGCAGCCCCAGGTTAAACGATATTGGGGCCAACGTCCTGACTTTC

D gene: TRBD2
V gene: TRBV5-1
J gene: TRBJ2-5
clone size: -
CDR3 protein: CASSWRLAGGSETQYF
CDR3 DNA: TGCGCCAGCAGCTGGAGACTAGCGGGAGGGTCGGAGACCCAGTACTTC

D gene: -
V gene: TRBV6-1
J gene: TRBJ2-3
clone size: once
CDR3 protein: CASSDPGSSTDTQYF
CDR3 DNA: TGTGCCAGCAGTGACCCGGGATCTAGCACAGATACGCAGTATTTT

D gene: -
V gene: TRBV28
J gene: TRBJ2-7
clone size: -
CDR3 protein: CASQDWGRATEQYF
CDR3 DNA: TGTGCCAGCCAAGACTGGGGGCGCGCAACGGAGCAGTACTTC

D gene: TRBD1
V gene: TRBV6-5
J gene: TRBJ1-1
clone size: few
CDR3 protein: CASSYDQGVPEAFF
CDR3 DNA: TGTGCCAGCAGTTACGATCAGGGGGTCCCTGAAGCTTTCTTT

D gene: -
V gene: TRBV30
J gene: TRBJ1-3
clone size: once
CDR3 protein: CAWKDGADTIYF
CDR3 DNA: TGTGCCTGGAAGGACGGGGCGGACACCATATATTTT

D gene: -
V gene: TRBV4-3
J gene: TRBJ2-2
clone size: -
CDR3 protein: CASSPARAVNTGELFF
CDR3 DNA: TGCGCCAGCAGCCCGGCGAGGGCAGTGAACACCGGGGAGCTGTTTTTT

D gene: -
V gene: TRBV6-1
J gene: TRBJ2-4
clone size: -
CDR3 protein: CASSATGTWAKNIQYF
CDR3 DNA: TGTGCCAGCAGTGCCACCGGGACTTGGGCCAAAAACATTCAGTACTTC

D gene: -
V gene: TRBV7-2
J gene: TRBJ2-2
clone size: -
CDR3 protein: CASTPQQGRTGELFF
CDR3 DNA: TGTGCCAGCACCCCGCAGCAGGGGAGAACCGGGGAGCTGTTTTTT

D gene: -
V gene: TRBV19
J gene: TRBJ1-5
clone size: once
CDR3 protein: CASSPHTGSNQPQHF
CDR3 DNA: TGTGCCAGTAGTCCCCACACAGGGAGCAATCAGCCCCAGCATTTT

D gene: -
V gene: TRBV29-1
J gene: TRBJ1-2
clone size: once
CDR3 protein: CSVEGGGLGYTF
CDR3 DNA: TGCAGCGTTGAAGGAGGTGGTCTTGGCTACACCTTC

D gene: -
V gene: TRBV5-4
J gene: TRBJ1-3
clone size: -
CDR3 protein: CASSAGPSSGNTIYF
CDR3 DNA: TGTGCCAGCAGCGCAGGTCCCAGCTCTGGAAACACCATATATTTT

D gene: -
V gene: TRBV4-1
J gene: TRBJ2-7
clone size: -
CDR3 protein: CASSPGTRVPYEQYF
CDR3 DNA: TGCGCCAGCAGCCCCGGGACCCGCGTACCCTACGAGCAGTACTTC

D gene: -
V gene: TRBV7-6
J gene: TRBJ2-1
clone size: -
CDR3 protein: CASSLAWGHNEQFF
CDR3 DNA: TGTGCCAGCAGCTTGGCCTGGGGGCACAATGAGCAGTTCTTC

D gene: -
V gene: TRBV30
J gene: TRBJ2-7
clone size: once
CDR3 protein: CAWTRDTGYEQYF
CDR3 DNA: TGTGCCTGGACCCGGGACACCGGCTACGAGCAGTACTTC

D gene: -
V gene: TRBV21-1
J gene: TRBJ2-7
clone size: -
CDR3 protein: CASSPPGPGGVDEQYF
CDR3 DNA: TGTGCCAGCAGCCCCCCAGGACCAGGGGGCGTCGACGAGCAGTACTTC

D gene: -
V gene: TRBV5-6
J gene: TRBJ1-1
clone size: few
CDR3 protein: CASSLETAKNTEAFF
CDR3 DNA: TGTGCCAGCAGCTTGGAAACAGCCAAGAACACTGAAGCTTTCTTT

D gene: TRBD2
V gene: TRBV7-2
J gene: TRBJ2-1
clone size: -
CDR3 protein: CASSLGGRDAEQFF
CDR3 DNA: TGTGCCAGCAGCTTAGGCGGGAGAGACGCTGAGCAGTTCTTC

D gene: TRBD1
V gene: TRBV7-9
J gene: TRBJ1-2
clone size: -
CDR3 protein: CASSFGDRGGYTF
CDR3 DNA: TGTGCCAGCAGCTTCGGGGACAGGGGTGGCTACACCTTC

D gene: -
V gene: TRBV7-2
J gene: TRBJ1-1
clone size: once
CDR3 protein: CASSFGLNTEAFF
CDR3 DNA: TGTGCCAGCAGCTTCGGGCTGAACACTGAAGCTTTCTTT

D gene: TRBD2
V gene: TRBV10-3
J gene: TRBJ2-1
clone size: -
CDR3 protein: CAIGGGNEQFF
CDR3 DNA: TGTGCCATCGGCGGGGGGAATGAGCAGTTCTTC

D gene: -
V gene: TRBV6-5
J gene: TRBJ1-5
clone size: few
CDR3 protein: CASSVEIHQPQHF
CDR3 DNA: TGTGCCAGCAGTGTGGAAATTCATCAGCCCCAGCATTTT

D gene: TRBD1
V gene: TRBV5-1
J gene: TRBJ1-4
clone size: few
CDR3 protein: CASSSGEGAYEKLFF
CDR3 DNA: TGCGCCAGCAGCTCGGGGGAGGGGGCTTATGAAAAACTGTTTTTT

D gene: -
V gene: TRBV2
J gene: TRBJ1-6
clone size: -
CDR3 protein: CASSDLGPGVDSPLHF
CDR3 DNA: TGTGCCAGCAGTGACTTGGGACCGGGAGTCGATTCACCCCTCCACTTT

D gene: -
V gene: TRBV21-1
J gene: TRBJ2-7
clone size: once
CDR3 protein: CASSTHDGLEPYEQYF
CDR3 DNA: TGTGCCAGCAGCACTCATGACGGGTTGGAGCCCTACGAGCAGTACTTC

D gene: -
V gene: TRBV11-2
J gene: TRBJ1-2
clone size: -
CDR3 protein: CASSLPSNYGYTF
CDR3 DNA: TGTGCCAGCAGCTTACCCTCTAACTATGGCTACACCTTC

D gene: TRBD2
V gene: TRBV30
J gene: TRBJ2-7
clone size: -
CDR3 protein: CAWSGDSGRYEQYF
CDR3 DNA: TGTGCCTGGAGTGGGGATAGCGGGCGATACGAGCAGTACTTC